This passage covers 27 T cell receptor beta chains from one sample sequenced in a study of blood T cells in healthy people across ages. It was with a sample-barcoded 5' primer and a J-beta primer mix that a second PCR of roughly 7 to 12 cycles was run. TCRdb re-derived calls from the 5' RACE reads in MiXCR, one entry per CDR3 protein. The table lists more than 500,000 distinct CDR3 sequences, roughly a quarter of them singletons, with approximately 3.7% in the top ten. These data were likewise used in another study, on T cells of mothers and their children.

The sequencing sample was made of blood. Source of these receptors: a boy younger than 10 in good health.

This clonotype was seen a handful of times. This rearrangement joins TRBV2 to TRBJ1-2, with D possibly being TRBD1 (6 bases). Germline-derived CDR1 and CDR2 are SNHLY and FYNNEI. This CDR3 has 16 amino acids. V dropped 1 base and J dropped 1 base, with 13 bases sitting between them. CDR3 nucleotide sequence: TGTGCCAGCAGTGAAGACTACAGGGCTATTAACTATGGCTACACCTTC. It translates to CASSEDYRAINYGYTF.

The rearrangement links TRBV11-2 to TRBJ2-5, with TRBD2 identical over 10 bases. The V gene's germline CDR1 is SGHAT and CDR2 FQNNGV. The V and J ends lost 5 bases and 5 bases, in that order; junction bases with no gene match: 11. The CDR3 is 16 amino acids. Here the CDR3 DNA reads TGTGCCAGCAGCCTAGGGACTAGCGTGAGGGGCGAGACCCAGTACTTC. This encodes CASSLGTSVRGETQYF.

The chain couples TRBV11-2 to TRBJ2-1; 11 bases map to TRBD2. Germline V gene sequence: CDR1 SGHAT, CDR2 FQNNGV. The CDR3 is 14 amino acids. With V trimmed by 8 bases and J by 10 bases, 10 bases remained unmatched. CDR3 coding DNA: TGTGCCAGCCGGGCGGTAGCGGGAGGGCACGAGCAGTTCTTC. This translates into CASRAVAGGHEQFF.

The chain has TRBV5-8 and TRBJ1-2; D is undetermined. CDR1 and CDR2 (germline): SGHTS, YDEGEE. This CDR3 is built from 15 residues. V was shortened by 4 bases and J by 8 bases, with 21 bases between the two germline ends. CDR3 DNA: TGTGCCAGCAGCCTTGATCAGGCAGGAGCAGAGGGCTACACCTTC. Translating it yields CASSLDQAGAEGYTF. The full variable domain, with the rest looked up from reference TRBV5-8 and TRBJ1-2, is EAGVTQSPTHLIKTRGQQATLRCSPISGHTSVYWYQQALGLGLQFLLWYDEGEERNRGNFPPRFSGRQFPNYSSELNVNALELEDSALYLCASSLDQAGAEGYTFGSGTRLTVV.

This clonotype was seen only a few times. The genes are TRBV29-1 and TRBJ2-4; a weak D match, TRBD2 (5 bases). V was pared by 4 bases and J by 4 bases, with 14 bases between. CDR3 size: 14 residues. Germline CDR1 reads SQVTM; CDR2 reads ANQGSEA. For the CDR3, the DNA is TGCAGCGTTGTTGGAGGCCAGACAAAAAACATTCAGTACTTC. It encodes CSVVGGQTKNIQYF.

This clonotype has just a few counts. The J gene is TRBJ1-1, the V gene TRBV29-1, with unresolved D. CDR1 SQVTM and CDR2 ANQGSEA come from the germline V gene. V lost 4 bases to trimming and J lost 1 base, with 13 bases between them. This CDR3 comprises 14 residues. DNA for the CDR3: TGCAGCGTTGCTCTCCAACTTGGGAACACTGAAGCTTTCTTT. This sequence encodes CSVALQLGNTEAFF.

This clonotype was seen only a few times. This chain joins TRBV24-1 and TRBJ2-1; D may match TRBD1 or TRBD2 (5 bases each). Germline-derived CDR1 and CDR2 are KGHDR and SFDVKD. The CDR3 length is 13 residues. With 3 bases removed from V and 5 bases from J, the gap between germline ends came to 7 bases. CDR3 in DNA: TGTGCCACCAGTGATCCGGGACACAATGAGCAGTTCTTC. Translation gives CATSDPGHNEQFF.

The chain recombines TRBV6-6 with TRBJ2-7; TRBD2 agrees at 8 bases. V shed 6 bases and J 7 bases; nucleotides not matched to a gene: 11. The CDR3 totals 14 residues. Germline V gene sequence: CDR1 MNHNY, CDR2 SVGAGI (reference sequence). CDR3 coding DNA: TGTGCCAGCAGGTCCGGAGCGGGAGTGGGGGAGCAGTACTTC. Protein: CASRSGAGVGEQYF.

V is TRBV18 and J is TRBJ1-2, with 9 bases matching TRBD1. The V gene end was trimmed by 7 bases and the J gene end by 8 bases; junction bases not matched to a gene: 8. The germline gives CDR1 KGHSH, CDR2 LQKENI. CDR3 size: 13 residues. Here the CDR3 reads CASYAGTGLGYTF. CDR3 nucleotide sequence: TGTGCCAGCTATGCCGGGACAGGGCTCGGCTACACCTTC.

This clonotype was counted between two and nine times. The J gene is TRBJ2-1, the V gene TRBV20-1, with D perhaps TRBD1 or TRBD2 (5 bases each). CDR3 size: 16 residues. Trimming cost V 1 base and J 0 bases, with 13 bases left between them. Germline assignment: CDR1 DFQATT and CDR2 SNEGSKA (reference sequence). This chain's CDR3 is CSARGDLRSSYNEQFF. As DNA, the CDR3 is TGCAGTGCTAGAGGGGACCTTCGAAGCTCCTACAATGAGCAGTTCTTC.

The V call is TRBV3-1, the J call TRBJ2-1; 15 nucleotides agree with TRBD2. The CDR3 spans 19 residues. The junction had 7 bases not matched to a gene; V was cut back by 4 bases and J by 0 bases. CDR1 and CDR2 from the germline V gene are LGHDT and YNNKEL (reference sequence). This CDR3 reads CASSLGTSGGFSSYNEQFF. For the CDR3, the DNA is TGTGCCAGCAGCCTCGGGACTAGCGGGGGGTTTAGCTCCTACAATGAGCAGTTCTTC.

This chain uses TRBV25-1 with TRBJ2-7; no definite D call. Looked up from germline, CDR1 is MGHDK and CDR2 is SYGVNS. The CDR3 runs to 12 residues. V was cut by 1 base and J by 5 bases, with 6 bases left in between. CDR3 sequence (DNA): TGTGCCAGCAGTGAATGGGGTAACGAGCAGTACTTC. Translated, it gives CASSEWGNEQYF.

This sequence joins TRBV5-5 and TRBJ1-2; TRBD1 agrees at 9 bases. This CDR3 has 14 amino acids. Losses at the gene ends were 0 bases for V and 7 bases for J; bases not matched to a gene: 4. CDR1 is SGHKS, CDR2 YYEKEE, per germline (reference sequence). The chain's CDR3 is CASSLEQGAGGYTF. For the CDR3, the DNA is TGTGCCAGCAGCTTGGAACAGGGGGCAGGTGGCTACACCTTC.

This clonotype was seen only a few times. This rearrangement joins TRBV29-1 to TRBJ2-2; D gene unclear. CDR1 SQVTM and CDR2 ANQGSEA come from the germline V gene. This CDR3 region has 12 residues. V gave up 4 bases and J gave up 6 bases, with 9 bases separating them. CDR3 sequence: CSVAQAAGELFF. CDR3 in DNA: TGCAGCGTTGCGCAGGCGGCCGGGGAGCTGTTTTTT.

The rearrangement joins TRBV29-1 to TRBJ1-2; 7 bases are a match to TRBD1. J lost 5 bases, V lost 2 bases, and 11 bases had no gene match. Germline values: CDR1 SQVTM, CDR2 ANQGSEA. The CDR3 consists of 15 residues. In DNA form, the CDR3 reads TGCAGCGTTGAAAGAGGGGGCCGCCTAAAATATGGCTACACCTTC. This gives the protein CSVERGGRLKYGYTF.

The table lists this clonotype with a few counts. The V gene is TRBV5-1, the J gene TRBJ2-5; 11 bases align to TRBD2. This CDR3 contains 15 residues. Germline V gives CDR1 SGHRS, CDR2 YFSETQ. The J segment lost 4 bases and the V segment lost 3 bases, leaving 5 bases of the junction unmatched. CDR3 in amino acids: CASSSLGTSGETQYF. The DNA of the CDR3 is TGCGCCAGCAGCTCCCTAGGGACTAGCGGAGAGACCCAGTACTTC. The full variable domain, completed using reference TRBV5-1 and TRBJ2-5, is KAGVTQTPRYLIKTRGQQVTLSCSPISGHRSVSWYQQTPGQGLQFLFEYFSETQRNKGNFPGRFSGRQFSNSRSEMNVSTLELGDSALYLCASSSLGTSGETQYFGPGTRLLVL.

The chain combines TRBV15 with TRBJ1-4; TRBD1 matches at 9 bases. The germline gives CDR1 LNHNV, CDR2 YYDKDF (reference sequence). Losses at the gene ends were 7 bases for V and 5 bases for J; bases not matched to a gene: 5. The CDR3 consists of 14 residues. The CDR3 coding sequence is TGTGCCACCACCCGGGACAGGGTGAATGAAAAACTGTTTTTT. It yields the protein CATTRDRVNEKLFF.

The chain couples TRBV9 to TRBJ2-2; 7 bases map to TRBD2. The CDR3 covers 16 residues. V lost 0 bases, J lost 3 bases, and 5 bases stayed unmatched. Germline V lookup: CDR1 SGDLS, CDR2 YYNGEE. The CDR3 DNA reads TGTGCCAGCAGCGTAGCAGGAGCGGGGTACACCGGGGAGCTGTTTTTT. This gives the protein CASSVAGAGYTGELFF. The variable domain in full, with the rest retrieved from reference TRBV9 and TRBJ2-2, is DSGVTQTPKHLITATGQRVTLRCSPRSGDLSVYWYQQSLDQGLQFLIQYYNGEERAKGNILERFSAQQFPDLHSELNLSSLELGDSALYFCASSVAGAGYTGELFFGEGSRLTVL.

V gene TRBV12-3 or TRBV12-4 combines with J gene TRBJ1-4; D gene unclear. The CDR3 covers 14 residues. V shed 7 bases and J shed 8 bases, with 17 bases lying between them. CDR3 coding DNA: TGTGCCAGCACCCGAGGGAGGGATGGGGAAAAACTGTTTTTT. Its protein product is CASTRGRDGEKLFF.

With regard to this clonotype: A read error may produce the germline difference seen at one junction end. The V and J genes are TRBV7-6 and TRBJ2-6; D might be TRBD1 (5 bases). This CDR3 contains 15 residues. The germline gives CDR1 SGHVS, CDR2 FNYEAQ. CDR3 nucleotide sequence: TGTGCCAGCAGCTTATCTGGGTCTGGGGCCAACGTCCAGACTTTC. Translation: CASSLSGSGANVQTF. The full variable domain, with the rest looked up from reference TRBV7-6 and TRBJ2-6, is GAGVSQSPRYKVTKRGQDVALRCDPISGHVSLYWYRQALGQGPEFLTYFNYEAQQDKSGLPNDRFSAERPEGSISTLTIQRTEQRDSAMYRCASSLSGSGANVQTFGAGSRLTVL.

This clonotype was seen a handful of times. The genes are TRBV15 and TRBJ1-4; D perhaps matches TRBD1 (6 bases). V lost 3 bases to trimming and J lost 8 bases, with 13 bases between them. Germline CDR1 and CDR2: LNHNV and YYDKDF (reference sequence). There are 14 residues in the CDR3. CDR3 residues: CATSSVHREEKLFF. The CDR3 DNA reads TGTGCCACCAGCAGCGTTCACAGGGAGGAAAAACTGTTTTTT.

This clonotype was picked up many times. The J gene is TRBJ1-2, the V gene TRBV12-3 or TRBV12-4, with 9 bases aligning to TRBD1. CDR3 size: 14 residues. V lost 0 bases, J lost 5 bases, and 1 base stayed unmatched. CDR3 loop: CASSLAGQGYGYTF. CDR3 DNA: TGTGCCAGCAGTTTAGCGGGACAGGGTTATGGCTACACCTTC.

This clonotype occurred a few times. The V call is TRBV5-5, the J call TRBJ2-3; 7 bases match TRBD1. CDR1 and CDR2 from the germline V gene are SGHKS and YYEKEE (reference sequence). V trimming: 4 bases; J trimming: 6 bases; junction bases outside the gene matches: 8. The CDR3 extends over 14 amino acids. The CDR3 is CASSERQGADTQYF. The CDR3 nucleotides read TGTGCCAGCAGCGAGCGACAGGGCGCGGATACGCAGTATTTT. The variable domain in full, with the rest retrieved from reference TRBV5-5 and TRBJ2-3, is DAGVTQSPTHLIKTRGQQVTLRCSPISGHKSVSWYQQVLGQGPQFIFQYYEKEERGRGNFPDRFSARQFPNYSSELNVNALLLGDSALYLCASSERQGADTQYFGPGTRLTVL.

This clonotype appeared a few times. The chain employs TRBV24-1 and TRBJ1-2; D remains unclear. This CDR3 spans 14 amino acids. The V end lost 2 bases, the J end lost 0 bases, and 6 bases lay between the germline ends. The V gene's germline CDR1 is KGHDR and CDR2 SFDVKD. The CDR3 DNA is TGTGCCACCAGTGATTCCGCTACTAACTATGGCTACACCTTC. Its translation is CATSDSATNYGYTF.

This clonotype occurred a few times. This may be a read error, as it is one base from a much larger clone. The gene calls are TRBV9 and TRBJ2-3; 7 positions match TRBD2. V was clipped by 5 bases and J by 7 bases; unmatched bases: 16. The CDR3 totals 16 residues. CDR1 is SGDLS and CDR2 is YYNGEE in the germline V gene. The CDR3 protein is CASSGLGWGGTYTQYF. CDR3 DNA sequence: TGTGCCAGCAGTGGCCTTGGGTGGGGGGGAACATATACGCAGTATTTT.

This clonotype was found many times. The chain uses TRBV19 and TRBJ1-1, with 8 nucleotides matching TRBD1. The V and J ends lost 5 bases and 4 bases, in that order; junction bases with no gene match: 3. This CDR3 contains 13 residues. The germline gives CDR1 LNHDA, CDR2 SQIVND (reference sequence). The CDR3 DNA follows: TGTGCCAGTAGTTATGGACAGGGCACTGAAGCTTTCTTT. Its protein is CASSYGQGTEAFF.

The chain uses TRBV10-3 and TRBJ2-1; D is tentatively TRBD1 or TRBD2 (5 bases each). V lost 7 bases to trimming and J lost 7 bases, with 17 bases between them. Germline lookup yields CDR1 ENHRY and CDR2 SYGVKD. CDR3 length: 14 residues. The CDR3 sequence is CAIKGTAIGNEQFF. In nucleotides, the CDR3 is TGTGCCATCAAAGGGACCGCGATAGGAAATGAGCAGTTCTTC.